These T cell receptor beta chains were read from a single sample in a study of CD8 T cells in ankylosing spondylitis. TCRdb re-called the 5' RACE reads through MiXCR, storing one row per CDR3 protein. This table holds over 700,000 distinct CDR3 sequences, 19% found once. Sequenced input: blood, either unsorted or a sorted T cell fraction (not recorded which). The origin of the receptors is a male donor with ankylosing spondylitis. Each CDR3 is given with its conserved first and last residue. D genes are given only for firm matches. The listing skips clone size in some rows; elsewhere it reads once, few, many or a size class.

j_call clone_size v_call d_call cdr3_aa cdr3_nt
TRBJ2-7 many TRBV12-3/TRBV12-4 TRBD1 CASRRQGAYEQYF TGTGCCAGCAGGAGACAGGGGGCCTACGAGCAGTACTTC
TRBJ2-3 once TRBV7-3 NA CASSVGTGQDTQYF TGTGCCAGCAGTGTGGGGACTGGACAAGATACGCAGTATTTT
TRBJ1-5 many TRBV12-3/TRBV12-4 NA CASSFTGSQPQHF TGTGCCAGCAGTTTTACAGGGAGTCAGCCCCAGCATTTT
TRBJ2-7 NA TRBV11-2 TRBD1 CASSLGTGFPYEQYF TGTGCCAGCAGCTTAGGGACAGGGTTTCCGTACGAGCAGTACTTC
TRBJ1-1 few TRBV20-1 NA CSARGPGANTEAFF TGCAGTGCTAGAGGCCCGGGGGCGAACACTGAAGCTTTCTTT
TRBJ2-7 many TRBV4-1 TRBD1 CASSQVKTGGTYEQYF TGCGCCAGCAGCCAAGTGAAAACAGGGGGCACCTACGAGCAGTACTTC
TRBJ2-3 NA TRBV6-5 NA CASSYGGAKMRDTQYF TGTGCCAGCAGTTACGGGGGGGCAAAAATGCGGGATACGCAGTATTTT
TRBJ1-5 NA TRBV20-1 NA CSAQGPSDNSNQPQHF TGCAGTGCCCAGGGGCCGTCTGATAATAGCAATCAGCCCCAGCATTTT
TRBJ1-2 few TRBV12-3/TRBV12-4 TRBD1 CASSRDSPNYGYTF TGTGCCAGCAGTCGGGACAGTCCAAACTATGGCTACACCTTC
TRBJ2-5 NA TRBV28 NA CASSHDMEETQYF TGTGCCAGCAGTCACGACATGGAAGAGACCCAGTACTTC
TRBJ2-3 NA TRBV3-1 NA CASSQLQGSSPLYF TGTGCCAGCAGCCAACTCCAAGGGAGTAGCCCGCTGTATTTT
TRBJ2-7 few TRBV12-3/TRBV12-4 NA CATSHPFNPYEQYF TGTGCCACCTCCCACCCCTTTAATCCCTACGAGCAGTACTTC
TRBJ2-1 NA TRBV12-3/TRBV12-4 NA CASNMGSALEQFF TGTGCCAGCAACATGGGAAGCGCCCTGGAGCAGTTCTTC
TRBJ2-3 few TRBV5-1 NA CASSETSEFTQYF TGCGCCAGCAGCGAGACTAGTGAATTTACGCAGTATTTT
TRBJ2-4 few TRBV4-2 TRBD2 CASSQDGRTSLLKNIQYF TGTGCCAGCAGCCAAGATGGGAGGACTAGCCTCCTTAAAAACATTCAGTACTTC
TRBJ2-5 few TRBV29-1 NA CSAKGPGGQETQYF TGCAGCGCCAAGGGCCCTGGGGGCCAAGAGACCCAGTACTTC
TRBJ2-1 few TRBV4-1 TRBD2 CASSQDQRENNEQFF TGCGCCAGCAGCCAAGACCAGCGGGAGAACAATGAGCAGTTCTTC
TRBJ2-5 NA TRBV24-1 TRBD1 CATSDSGTAETQYF TGTGCCACCAGTGACTCTGGGACAGCAGAGACCCAGTACTTC
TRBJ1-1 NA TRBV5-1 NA CASRFGGGNTEAFF TGCGCCAGCAGATTCGGTGGGGGGAACACTGAAGCTTTCTTT
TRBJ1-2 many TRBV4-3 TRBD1 CASSRDRESYGYTF TGCGCCAGCAGCCGAGACAGGGAGAGCTATGGCTACACCTTC